A selection of T cell receptor beta chains follows, all from one sample in a study of cytomegalovirus exposure and HLA in healthy donors. The method was immunoSEQ multiplex PCR; TCRdb's version includes in-frame clones alone and lacks a portion of them. The repertoire holds some 150,000 clones, with around 80% as singletons. Specimen: PBMCs. These receptors originate from a woman in her thirties or forties in good health and CMV-seronegative. CDR3s include the opening cysteine and the closing phenylalanine or tryptophan. A D gene is named only where the DNA matches it firmly. Clone sizes are given selectively: once, few, many, or a class where the clone is expanded.

-,TRBV7-2,TRBJ1-1,TRBD1,TGTGCCAGCAGCTTAGGACGGGACAGGGAAGCTTTCTTT,CASSLGRDREAFF
-,TRBV18,TRBJ2-7,TRBD1,TGTGCCAGCTCCTCGGGGGCGGGGACAGGGACATCCTACGAGCAGTACTTC,CASSSGAGTGTSYEQYF
-,TRBV7-3,TRBJ1-2,-,TGTGCCAGCAGCTTCCAAGGGGCTGGTGGCTACACCTTC,CASSFQGAGGYTF
-,TRBV28,TRBJ2-2,-,TGTGCCAGCGGCCTAGGGGGATGGAACACCGGGGAGCTGTTTTTT,CASGLGGWNTGELFF
-,TRBV11-2,TRBJ1-2,-,TGTGCCAGCAGCTTAGAAGGGGGGGATGGCTACACCTTC,CASSLEGGDGYTF
-,TRBV16,TRBJ1-5,-,TGTGCCAGCAGCCAATCCACCGAGTCCCAGCATTTT,CASSQSTESQHF
-,TRBV9,TRBJ1-5,-,TGTGCCAGCAGCGGAGACGGGACACAAAATCAGCCCCAGCATTTT,CASSGDGTQNQPQHF
few,TRBV13,TRBJ1-1,-,TGTGCCAGCAGCCCCCCCGGGGGGCGTGAAGCTTTCTTT,CASSPPGGREAFF
-,TRBV6-6,TRBJ1-5,-,TGTGCCAGCAGTTATGGCACGAGCAATCAGCCCCAGCATTTT,CASSYGTSNQPQHF
-,TRBV27,TRBJ1-5,-,TGTGCCAGCAGGGGCGGGGGCGCCTCCTATAGCAATCAGCCCCAGCATTTT,CASRGGGASYSNQPQHF
-,TRBV28,TRBJ2-3,TRBD1,TGTGCCAGCACGACAGGGTATAGAGATACGCAGTATTTT,CASTTGYRDTQYF
-,TRBV19,TRBJ1-4,TRBD1,TGTGCCAGTAGTCTTCAGGGGGGTGAAAAACTGTTTTTT,CASSLQGGEKLFF
-,TRBV27,TRBJ2-7,-,TGTGCCAGCACTCCCTTGGGGGGAACCTACGAGCAGTACTTC,CASTPLGGTYEQYF
-,TRBV29-1,TRBJ1-1,TRBD1,TGCAGCTGCGGACAGGGAGTGGGGACTGAAGCTTTCTTT,CSCGQGVGTEAFF
-,TRBV7-9,TRBJ1-4,TRBD1,TGTGCCAGCAGCCGCCTACAGGGGGCTTTTGAAAAACTGTTTTTT,CASSRLQGAFEKLFF
-,TRBV18,TRBJ2-7,TRBD1,TGTGCCAGCTCACCACGGGACAGGGGCAACGAGCAGTACTTC,CASSPRDRGNEQYF
few,TRBV6-1,TRBJ2-5,-,TGTGCCAGCAGTGAACAGGGGAGGGGAGAGACCCAGTACTTC,CASSEQGRGETQYF
-,TRBV7-3,TRBJ1-1,-,TGTGTCAGCAGCTTGACAGGTACCGTTGAAGCTTTCTTT,CVSSLTGTVEAFF
-,TRBV10-1,TRBJ2-1,-,TGCGCCAGCAGTAATCCTGCGGGAACGTTCTATGAGCAGTTCTTC,CASSNPAGTFYEQFF
-,TRBV28,TRBJ2-3,-,TGTGCCAGCAGCCGCCAAGGCGGGGCCACAGATACGCAGTATTTT,CASSRQGGATDTQYF
-,TRBV18,TRBJ2-7,TRBD1,TGTGCCAGCTCACCACCAGTAGGGGGCCACTCCTACGAGCAGTACTTC,CASSPPVGGHSYEQYF
-,TRBV28,TRBJ2-5,TRBD2,TGTGCCAGCAGCCCGGGGGAGGGCGGGACCCAGTACTTC,CASSPGEGGTQYF